The 15 T cell receptor beta chains below come from one sample, sequenced in a study of blood T cells in healthy people across ages. Primed by a sample-barcoded 5' primer and a J-beta primer mix, a second PCR proceeded for 7 to 11 cycles. One entry per CDR3 protein, called by TCRdb with MiXCR from the 5' RACE reads. The sample lists fewer than 1,000,000 distinct CDR3 sequences, under 45% occurring once. Sequencing input: blood. These receptors originate from a man aged 55-75 years in good health.

The V call is TRBV7-8, the J call TRBJ2-1; a weak D match, TRBD2 (5 bases). The CDR3 covers 17 residues. Trimming shortened V by 5 bases and J by 4 bases, and 21 bases separated the two germline ends. The germline CDR1 and CDR2 sequences are SGHVS and FQNEAQ. The CDR3 bases are TGTGCCAGCAGCCTAGAGAGGGTTTCCGCGCCTTACAATGAGCAGTTCTTC. Residues: CASSLERVSAPYNEQFF.

The sample holds a few counts of this clonotype. V is TRBV11-2 and J is TRBJ2-3; 9 nucleotides match TRBD2. The trim removed 4 bases at V and 4 bases at J, leaving 6 bases unmatched. Germline V CDR1 and CDR2: SGHAT, FQNNGV. The CDR3 length is 15 residues. The CDR3 protein is CASSWGGGAADTQYF. The CDR3 DNA is TGTGCCAGCAGCTGGGGCGGGGGGGCCGCAGATACGCAGTATTTT.

This clonotype was recorded many times. The J gene is TRBJ2-3, the V gene TRBV7-9; 7 bases align to TRBD2. The germline gives CDR1 SEHNR, CDR2 FQNEAQ (reference sequence). CDR3 length: 14 residues. Germline trimming cut 5 bases from V and 4 bases from J; bases unmatched to any gene: 6. CDR3 region: CASSPIAGADTQYF. The CDR3 region has the DNA TGTGCCAGCAGCCCGATAGCGGGTGCAGATACGCAGTATTTT.

This clonotype was recorded a few times. The chain couples TRBV5-4 to TRBJ2-7; D not resolved. The V gene's germline CDR1 is SGHNT and CDR2 YYREEE (reference sequence). V was clipped by 0 bases and J by 5 bases, with 12 bases between them. The CDR3 has 14 amino acids. The CDR3 DNA is TGTGCCAGCAGCTTGGGGGGTTCCCTGGACGAGCAGTACTTC. Translation gives CASSLGGSLDEQYF.

This chain links TRBV7-2 with TRBJ1-1; TRBD1 aligns across 9 bases. Germline CDR1 reads SGHTA; CDR2 reads FQGNSA. The length of the CDR3 is 15 residues. J lost 11 bases, V lost 1 base, and 11 bases had no gene match. This CDR3 is CASSLDGTGITVAFF. The CDR3 DNA is TGTGCCAGCAGCTTAGACGGGACAGGGATAACGGTGGCTTTCTTT.

The chain's CDR3 is CSVEEIPRDEQYF. CDR3 in DNA: TGCAGCGTTGAAGAGATACCGCGGGACGAGCAGTACTTC. The rearrangement joins TRBV29-1 to TRBJ2-7; a weak D match, TRBD2 (5 bases). V gave up 0 bases and J gave up 5 bases, with 11 bases separating them. The CDR3 runs 13 residues. CDR1 SQVTM and CDR2 ANQGSEA come from the germline V gene.

The genes are TRBV6-2 or TRBV6-3 and TRBJ2-7; D perhaps matches TRBD1 (7 bases). Germline V gene lookup returns CDR1 MNHEY and CDR2 SVGEGT. The CDR3 covers 14 residues. Trimming took off 7 bases at V and 3 bases at J, with 16 bases between the two ends. The CDR3 region has the DNA TGTGCCAGCAAGTCGGAGGGGGCCGACTACGAGCAGTACTTC. Encoded protein: CASKSEGADYEQYF.

CDR3 loop: CASSVGQMETQYF. In DNA, the CDR3 is TGTGCCAGCAGCGTAGGGCAGATGGAGACCCAGTACTTC. The chain is built from TRBV7-2 and TRBJ2-5; no reliable D call. CDR1 and CDR2 from the germline V gene are SGHTA and FQGNSA. This CDR3 is built from 13 residues. With 5 bases removed from V and 5 bases from J, the gap between germline ends came to 12 bases.

This chain uses TRBV28 with TRBJ2-7; perhaps TRBD2 as D (5 bases). Trimming pared 2 bases from V and 4 bases from J, leaving 15 bases between. This CDR3 comprises 15 residues. Germline assignment: CDR1 MDHEN and CDR2 SYDVKM. DNA for the CDR3: TGTGCCAGCAGTTTACCCGGTGTGGGGAGTTACGAGCAGTACTTC. Amino acids: CASSLPGVGSYEQYF.

This clonotype was detected only a few times. The chain employs TRBV20-1 and TRBJ2-7; 8 positions match TRBD2. Trimming cost V 2 bases and J 3 bases; bases outside gene matches: 15. The V gene's germline CDR1 is DFQATT and CDR2 SNEGSKA (reference sequence). This CDR3 spans 17 amino acids. CDR3 sequence reads: CSARRTRVAGTIYEQYF. The DNA of the CDR3 is TGCAGTGCTAGACGTACTAGGGTAGCGGGGACGATCTACGAGCAGTACTTC.

This clonotype has a handful of counts. J is TRBJ2-5 and V is TRBV6-2 or TRBV6-3; 7 bases map to TRBD1. The CDR3 has 15 residues. V shed 6 bases and J 1 base; nucleotides not matched to a gene: 8. Germline lookup yields CDR1 MNHEY and CDR2 SVGEGT. The CDR3 nucleotides read TGTGCCAGCAGACCTCGAGGACAGGCCCAAGAGACCCAGTACTTC. Protein: CASRPRGQAQETQYF.

The chain uses TRBV6-2 or TRBV6-3 and TRBJ1-5, with D unclear. This CDR3 is 12 amino acids long. The V gene lost 7 bases and the J gene lost 3 bases, with 7 bases spanning the gap. Germline CDR1 reads MNHEY; CDR2 reads SVGEGT. Written as DNA, the CDR3 is TGTGCCAGCAAAAAAGACAATCAGCCCCAGCATTTT. This codes for CASKKDNQPQHF.

V is TRBV27 and J is TRBJ2-5; D might be TRBD1 or TRBD2, each matching 5 bases. V was trimmed by 6 bases and J by 11 bases, leaving 16 bases between them. This CDR3 region has 12 residues. CDR1 and CDR2 (germline): MNHEY, SMNVEV (reference sequence). CDR3 nucleotide sequence: TGTGCCAGCAGACGAGGGGCTGGGGAGCAGTACTTC. This encodes CASRRGAGEQYF.

CDR3 sequence (DNA): TGTGCCAGCAGCTTAGACCCGGGACAAAAGGGAAAACTGTTTTTT. Its protein is CASSLDPGQKGKLFF. This chain joins TRBV7-2 and TRBJ1-4, with D possibly being TRBD1 (6 bases). Trimming left V 1 base short and J 10 bases short, with 16 bases between. The CDR3 extends over 15 amino acids. CDR1 is SGHTA and CDR2 is FQGNSA in the germline V gene.

This chain's CDR3 is CSAREPSVGDYNEQFF. CDR3 bases: TGCAGTGCTAGGGAACCAAGCGTGGGGGATTACAATGAGCAGTTCTTC. This chain links TRBV20-1 with TRBJ2-1; D might be TRBD1 or TRBD2, each matching 5 bases. The V gene lost 3 bases and the J gene lost 4 bases, with 19 bases spanning the gap. CDR1 is DFQATT and CDR2 is SNEGSKA in the germline V gene (reference sequence). The CDR3 totals 16 residues.